The 31 T cell receptor beta chains below come from one sample, sequenced in a study of cytomegalovirus exposure and HLA in healthy donors. TCRdb's copy holds only in-frame clones and misses some; the assay was immunoSEQ multiplex PCR. The sample records 100,000 to 150,000 clones, around 85% being singletons. The source material was PBMCs. These receptors originate from a woman aged 30 to 39 in good health and CMV-seronegative.

The V gene is TRBV18, the J gene TRBJ1-5; D gene ambiguous. The CDR3 runs to 13 residues. CDR1 and CDR2 from the germline V gene are KGHSH and LQKENI. The ends were cut back, 4 bases at V and 7 bases at J, with 11 bases in the middle. This chain's CDR3 is CASSLGTDQPQHF. The CDR3 DNA follows: TGTGCCAGCTCACTGGGCACAGACCAGCCCCAGCATTTT.

The chain is built from TRBV7-6 and TRBJ2-7, with 8 bases identical to TRBD1. CDR3 size: 18 residues. V lost 2 bases, J lost 4 bases, and 16 bases stayed unmatched. CDR1 is SGHVS and CDR2 is FNYEAQ in the germline V gene. The CDR3 protein is CASSLTISGQGNGYEQYF. The CDR3 coding sequence is TGTGCCAGCAGCTTAACTATCTCCGGACAGGGAAACGGGTACGAGCAGTACTTC.

The chain has TRBV5-8 and TRBJ1-4; TRBD1 is a possible D gene (5 bases). V was trimmed by 0 bases and J by 5 bases, leaving 20 bases between them. CDR1 is SGHTS, CDR2 YDEGEE, per germline. CDR3 size: 18 residues. CDR3: CASSLDPTRQSLNEKLFF. Here the CDR3 DNA reads TGTGCCAGCAGCTTGGACCCAACCCGACAGTCCCTGAATGAAAAACTGTTTTTT. Full variable domain (outside the CDR3, taken from reference TRBV5-8 and TRBJ1-4): EAGVTQSPTHLIKTRGQQATLRCSPISGHTSVYWYQQALGLGLQFLLWYDEGEERNRGNFPPRFSGRQFPNYSSELNVNALELEDSALYLCASSLDPTRQSLNEKLFFGSGTQLSVL.

V is TRBV29-1 and J is TRBJ1-1; 7 nucleotides agree with TRBD1. The germline V gene has CDR1 SQVTM and CDR2 ANQGSEA. CDR3 length: 13 amino acids. Trimming cost V 3 bases and J 3 bases; bases outside gene matches: 4. The CDR3: CSVDKGAYTEAFF. The CDR3 DNA reads as TGCAGCGTTGACAAGGGGGCCTACACTGAAGCTTTCTTT.

This clone was found a few times. The chain carries TRBV7-2 and TRBJ2-2, with 7 bases lining up with TRBD2. The germline CDR1 and CDR2 sequences are SGHTA and FQGNSA. V shed 5 bases, J shed 4 bases, and the junction held 7 bases outside the gene matches. The CDR3 is made up of 15 amino acids. The CDR3: CASSPRTSSTGELFF. DNA for the CDR3: TGTGCCAGCAGCCCCCGGACTAGTAGCACCGGGGAGCTGTTTTTT.

The gene calls are TRBV29-1 and TRBJ2-5; D not certain. CDR1 SQVTM and CDR2 ANQGSEA come from the germline V gene. The CDR3 loop spans 13 amino acids. Trimming took off 3 bases at V and 1 base at J, with 9 bases between the two ends. This CDR3 is CSVEKAAQETQYF. CDR3 bases: TGCAGCGTTGAGAAGGCGGCCCAAGAGACCCAGTACTTC.

This chain joins TRBV5-1 and TRBJ2-3, with a tentative D call TRBD2 (5 bases). The germline V gene has CDR1 SGHRS and CDR2 YFSETQ. V was clipped by 4 bases and J by 0 bases, with 9 bases between them. The CDR3 is made up of 14 amino acids. The CDR3 protein is CASSPRTSTDTQYF. Here the CDR3 DNA reads TGCGCCAGCAGCCCGCGGACTAGCACAGATACGCAGTATTTT.

Only one count was recorded for this clone. The CDR3 bases are TGTGCCTGGAGTCTCGGGGGACGGAGCAGCAATTCACCCCTCCACTTT. Amino acids: CAWSLGGRSSNSPLHF. This chain joins TRBV30 and TRBJ1-6; possible D gene TRBD1, 5 bases. Trimming pared 2 bases from V and 7 bases from J, leaving 18 bases between. The CDR3 covers 16 residues. Germline values: CDR1 GTSNPN, CDR2 SVGIG (reference sequence).

The chain joins TRBV2 to TRBJ2-7, with a weak D call TRBD1 (6 bases). This CDR3 region has 15 residues. Trimming took 7 bases from V and 0 from J, leaving 16 bases between them. Germline values: CDR1 SNHLY, CDR2 FYNNEI. The CDR3 DNA sequence: TGTGCCAGCACCGAAGGGGGACAAAGCTCCTACGAGCAGTACTTC. Protein sequence: CASTEGGQSSYEQYF.

V usage is TRBV30 and J usage is TRBJ1-2; tentatively, D is TRBD1 (5 bases). Germline V CDR1 and CDR2: GTSNPN, SVGIG (reference sequence). V was cut by 8 bases and J by 4 bases, with 8 bases left in between. The CDR3 is 10 residues long. In nucleotides, the CDR3 is TGTGCCGTAGACAGCTATGGCTACACCTTC. Amino acids: CAVDSYGYTF. Looking up the rest from reference TRBV30 and TRBJ1-2 gives the full variable domain: SQTIHQWPATLVQPVGSPLSLECTVEGTSNPNLYWYRQAAGRGLQLLFYSVGIGQISSEVPQNLSASRPQDRQFILSSKKLLLSDSGFYLCAVDSYGYTFGSGTRLTVV.

This chain joins TRBV7-2 and TRBJ1-4, with 8 bases lining up with TRBD1. CDR1 is SGHTA and CDR2 is FQGNSA in the germline V gene. With V trimmed by 3 bases and J by 10 bases, 4 bases remained unmatched. There are 13 residues in the CDR3. The CDR3 bases are TGTGCCAGCAGCTTCGGACAGGGACGAAAACTGTTTTTT. Translated: CASSFGQGRKLFF.

The V and J genes are TRBV25-1 and TRBJ2-1; 10 bases are a match to TRBD2. Germline CDR1 reads MGHDK; CDR2 reads SYGVNS. The J segment lost 4 bases and the V segment lost 3 bases, leaving 6 bases of the junction unmatched. The CDR3 is 16 amino acids. CDR3 region: CASSDPAGGRYNEQFF. In DNA, the CDR3 is TGTGCCAGCAGTGACCCAGCGGGGGGGAGATACAATGAGCAGTTCTTC.

The gene calls are TRBV19 and TRBJ2-3; D unclear. Germline values: CDR1 LNHDA, CDR2 SQIVND (reference sequence). The V gene lost 2 bases and the J gene lost 1 base, with 7 bases spanning the gap. The CDR3 covers 14 residues. CDR3 amino acids: CASSISVGTDTQYF. The CDR3 bases are TGTGCCAGTAGTATATCAGTCGGCACAGATACGCAGTATTTT.

The V gene is TRBV30, the J gene TRBJ1-6; 9 bases agree with TRBD1. This CDR3 spans 13 amino acids. Germline V lookup: CDR1 GTSNPN, CDR2 SVGIG (reference sequence). Losses at the gene ends were 6 bases for V and 4 bases for J; bases not matched to a gene: 1. CDR3 bases: TGTGCCTGCGGGACAGGGTATAATTCACCCCTCCACTTT. Its protein product is CACGTGYNSPLHF.

The J gene is TRBJ2-1, the V gene TRBV4-2; possible D gene TRBD2, 6 bases. Between the trimmed V and J ends, which lost 6 bases and 2 bases, there was a span of 20 bases. From germline, CDR1 is LGHNA and CDR2 YNFKEQ. The CDR3 is made up of 17 amino acids. The CDR3 DNA sequence: TGTGCCAGCAGGGGCGGGACTCAAACAACCCCCTACAATGAGCAGTTCTTC. This encodes CASRGGTQTTPYNEQFF.

V and J are TRBV11-3 and TRBJ2-5, with 10 nucleotides matching TRBD1. The CDR3 is made up of 15 amino acids. Germline CDR1 is SGHNT and CDR2 is YENEEA. V was pared by 4 bases and J by 5 bases, with 7 bases of the junction left unmatched. The CDR3: CASSSGQGTEETQYF. The CDR3 DNA is TGTGCCAGCAGCTCGGGACAGGGGACAGAGGAGACCCAGTACTTC.

The chain is built from TRBV11-2 and TRBJ1-2; D is unresolved. V lost 0 bases, J lost 2 bases, and 10 bases lay in between. Germline loops: CDR1 SGHAT, CDR2 FQNNGV. The CDR3 runs 15 residues. The CDR3 sequence: CASSLDLDDNYGYTF. For the CDR3, the DNA is TGTGCCAGCAGCTTAGATCTAGACGACAACTATGGCTACACCTTC.

The rearrangement uses TRBV7-8 and TRBJ2-7; tentative D call: TRBD1 (5 bases). The CDR3 is 14 residues long. The germline V gene has CDR1 SGHVS and CDR2 FQNEAQ. Trimming took 2 bases from V and 4 from J, leaving 12 bases between them. CDR3 region: CASSLSGAIYEQYF. The CDR3, as DNA: TGTGCCAGCAGCTTAAGTGGGGCGATTTACGAGCAGTACTTC.

The chain links TRBV2 to TRBJ2-7; 13 positions agree with TRBD2. CDR1 is SNHLY and CDR2 is FYNNEI in the germline V gene. J lost 4 bases, V lost 3 bases, and 6 bases had no gene match. The length of the CDR3 is 16 residues. CDR3 protein: CASSDWRTSGGYEQYF. CDR3 in DNA: TGTGCCAGCAGTGATTGGAGGACTAGCGGGGGTTACGAGCAGTACTTC. The full variable domain, completed using reference TRBV2 and TRBJ2-7, is EPEVTQTPSHQVTQMGQEVILRCVPISNHLYFYWYRQILGQKVEFLVSFYNNEISEKSEIFDDQFSVERPDGSNFTLKIRSTKLEDSAMYFCASSDWRTSGGYEQYFGPGTRLTVT.

This chain connects TRBV11-2 to TRBJ2-2; maybe TRBD2 (6 bases). Germline CDR1 and CDR2: SGHAT and FQNNGV. The CDR3 loop spans 14 amino acids. Trimming pared 9 bases from V and 3 bases from J, leaving 14 bases between. The CDR3 coding sequence is TGTGCCAGTGGGGGGTGGTCTGACACCGGGGAGCTGTTTTTT. It translates to CASGGWSDTGELFF.

The chain uses TRBV19 and TRBJ1-1; D is uncertain. V lost 4 bases to trimming and J lost 8 bases, with 11 bases between them. Germline CDR1 and CDR2: LNHDA and SQIVND (reference sequence). This CDR3 contains 12 residues. DNA for the CDR3: TGTGCCAGTAGTAGCCTATGGTCAGAAGCTTTCTTT. It specifies CASSSLWSEAFF.

This clone has a handful of counts. V usage is TRBV29-1 and J usage is TRBJ1-1, with 9 bases lining up with TRBD1. This CDR3 has 15 amino acids. V was pared by 2 bases and J by 0 bases, with 4 bases of the junction left unmatched. CDR1 is SQVTM, CDR2 ANQGSEA, per germline. The CDR3 DNA is TGCAGCGTTGAAAGGGGACAGGGAATGAACACTGAAGCTTTCTTT. Translation: CSVERGQGMNTEAFF.

The rearrangement joins TRBV6-1 to TRBJ1-2; 9 nucleotides align to TRBD1. Looked up from germline, CDR1 is MNHNS and CDR2 is SASEGT. V was clipped by 6 bases and J by 4 bases; unmatched bases: 6. This CDR3 contains 14 residues. The CDR3 DNA is TGTGCCAGCAGCGGACCGGGACAGGGCTATGGCTACACCTTC. Translation gives CASSGPGQGYGYTF.

This sequence joins TRBV19 and TRBJ1-1, with 7 positions matching TRBD1. Trimming at V came to 4 bases and at J to 0 bases, leaving 11 bases not matched to a gene. The CDR3 extends over 17 amino acids. In germline, CDR1 is LNHDA, CDR2 SQIVND (reference sequence). The CDR3 DNA is TGTGCCAGTAGTAGGCGCCTTGGACAGGACCTGAACACTGAAGCTTTCTTT. This translates into CASSRRLGQDLNTEAFF.

The chain employs TRBV6-6 and TRBJ2-1, with D hard to call. Looked up from germline, CDR1 is MNHNY and CDR2 is SVGAGI (reference sequence). V was shortened by 5 bases and J by 3 bases, with 11 bases between the two germline ends. This CDR3 has 14 amino acids. The CDR3 is CASSPLSHYNEQFF. In DNA, the CDR3 is TGTGCCAGCAGTCCTTTGAGCCACTACAATGAGCAGTTCTTC.

The chain recombines TRBV9 with TRBJ2-5; D possibly corresponds to TRBD2 (5 bases). The CDR3 contains 17 residues. Germline V CDR1 and CDR2: SGDLS, YYNGEE. Between the trimmed V and J ends, which lost 0 bases and 2 bases, there was a span of 17 bases. CDR3 loop: CASSVALGIPGQETQYF. The CDR3 DNA reads TGTGCCAGCAGCGTAGCTTTAGGGATTCCGGGACAAGAGACCCAGTACTTC.

The chain has TRBV9 and TRBJ2-2, with 7 bases that match TRBD2. V shed 0 bases, J shed 2 bases, and the junction held 4 bases outside the gene matches. The CDR3 is made up of 16 amino acids. Germline CDR1 SGDLS, CDR2 YYNGEE. DNA of the CDR3: TGTGCCAGCAGCGTAGTGTTAGCGGGCAACACCGGGGAGCTGTTTTTT. It yields the protein CASSVVLAGNTGELFF.

V is TRBV4-3 and J is TRBJ2-6, with D unresolved. V was trimmed by 0 bases and J by 2 bases, leaving 8 bases between them. The CDR3 extends over 16 amino acids. Germline CDR1 and CDR2: LGHNA and YSLEER. The DNA for the CDR3 is TGCGCCAGCAGCCAAGAAGAGGAAACTGGGGCCAACGTCCTGACTTTC. It translates to CASSQEEETGANVLTF.

The J gene is TRBJ2-5, the V gene TRBV19; D call uncertain. The V gene lost 6 bases and the J gene lost 5 bases, with 7 bases spanning the gap. This CDR3 region has 11 residues. The germline V gene has CDR1 LNHDA and CDR2 SQIVND (reference sequence). The CDR3 DNA follows: TGTGCCAGTAGAACCGGGGAGACCCAGTACTTC. Amino acid sequence: CASRTGETQYF.

J is TRBJ1-6 and V is TRBV10-3; 10 bases are a match to TRBD1. V shed 6 bases, J shed 8 bases, and the junction held 7 bases outside the gene matches. The CDR3 contains 15 residues. CDR1 ENHRY and CDR2 SYGVKD come from the germline V gene. CDR3 in DNA: TGTGCCATCAGGGGAGGGGGGACAGGGGATTCACCCCTCCACTTT. Its protein product is CAIRGGGTGDSPLHF.

The genes are TRBV5-6 and TRBJ2-7; 8 bases align to TRBD1. This CDR3 comprises 14 residues. Germline CDR1 SGHDT, CDR2 YYEEEE. Trimming cost V 2 bases and J 3 bases; bases outside gene matches: 4. The CDR3 protein is CASSFGQGDYEQYF. CDR3 bases: TGTGCCAGCAGCTTTGGACAGGGTGACTACGAGCAGTACTTC.